Sequencing of this TCR beta chain was carried out in a study of Graves' ophthalmopathy and Graves' hyperthyroidism. About the research overall: Untreated patients at initial diagnosis provided peripheral blood.

Orbital computed tomography, thyroid ultrasound, TRAb, serum thyroxine and clinical symptoms formed the basis of diagnosis. This clonotype was detected ten times or more. Its specificity is unknown. The CDR3 has 14 residues. Germline V lookup: CDR1 GTSNPN, CDR2 SVGIG (reference sequence). V lost 1 base to trimming and J lost 6 bases; unmatched junction nucleotides: 7. General observations from the study: Among thyroid clonotypes expanded above 0.001 frequency, most also appeared in blood.

Using RNA transcripts, the TCR beta CDR3 regions were amplified. First-round RT-PCR with HTBI primers preceded a second-round multiplex PCR. TCRdb re-analysed the multiplex PCR reads in MiXCR, keeping a single row per CDR3 protein. The profile shows some 400,000 distinct CDR3 sequences, around 18% of them singletons. The TCR comes from a woman aged 18-29 years with Graves' ophthalmopathy. Material: peripheral blood. The chain carries TRBV30 and TRBJ1-1, with TRBD1 identical over 8 bases. The CDR3 DNA follows: TGTGCCTGGAGTGGCGGACAGGGAGGAGCTGAAGCTTTCTTT. It specifies CAWSGGQGGAEAFF.